Shown below are 5 T cell receptor beta chains from a single sample sequenced in a study of neurological immune-mediated disorders. TCRdb reprocessed the 5' RACE reads with MiXCR, giving one entry per CDR3 protein. The sample carries fewer than 45,000 distinct CDR3 sequences, more than 6.5% recorded once. Sequencing input: PBMCs. Receptor source: a woman between 35 and 50 years old in good health.

This clonotype was seen many times. V and J are TRBV3-1 and TRBJ1-1; TRBD1 is a possible D gene (5 bases). Trimming removed 4 bases from V and 7 bases from J, with 16 bases in between. The germline CDR1 and CDR2 sequences are LGHDT and YNNKEL (reference sequence). The CDR3 covers 14 residues. CDR3 DNA: TGTGCCAGCAGCCTAGGGAGACAGTGGGGTGAAGCTTTCTTT. Translated: CASSLGRQWGEAFF.

This clonotype came up many times. The V call is TRBV12-3 or TRBV12-4, the J call TRBJ1-1; weak D call: TRBD1 (5 bases). This CDR3 contains 15 residues. V lost 11 bases to trimming and J lost 3 bases, with 22 bases between them. The chain's CDR3 is CAVRTKQARDTEAFF. CDR3 in DNA: TGTGCCGTAAGAACCAAACAGGCTAGGGACACTGAAGCTTTCTTT.

The table lists this clonotype with many counts. The gene calls are TRBV28 and TRBJ1-5; D is perhaps TRBD1 (5 bases). In germline, CDR1 is MDHEN, CDR2 SYDVKM. This CDR3 has 16 amino acids. V was clipped by 3 bases and J by 5 bases, with 17 bases between them. The CDR3 protein is CASSFLGRGGDQPQHF. The CDR3 DNA reads TGTGCCAGCAGTTTCTTAGGGCGGGGAGGGGATCAGCCCCAGCATTTT. The variable domain in full, completed from reference TRBV28 and TRBJ1-5, reads DVKVTQSSRYLVKRTGEKVFLECVQDMDHENMFWYRQDPGLGLRLIYFSYDVKMKEKGDIPEGYSVSREKKERFSLILESASTNQTSMYLCASSFLGRGGDQPQHFGDGTRLSIL.

This clonotype has ten or more counts. The CDR3 bases are TGTGCCAGCAGCGTAGCAGCAGGGGACTATGGCTACACCTTC. The encoded protein is CASSVAAGDYGYTF. The V gene is TRBV9, the J gene TRBJ1-2, with D maybe TRBD1 (6 bases). The CDR3 consists of 14 residues. Trimming took 0 bases from V and 3 from J, leaving 9 bases between them. In germline, CDR1 is SGDLS, CDR2 YYNGEE.

This clonotype was seen ten or more times. The chain joins TRBV28 to TRBJ1-4; D is ambiguous. V was pared by 6 bases and J by 4 bases, with 6 bases between. The V gene's germline CDR1 is MDHEN and CDR2 SYDVKM. The CDR3 contains 12 residues. CDR3 sequence (DNA): TGTGCCAGCAGCCAACTTAATGAAAAACTGTTTTTT. Its protein product is CASSQLNEKLFF. The whole variable domain, remainder taken from reference TRBV28 and TRBJ1-4, is DVKVTQSSRYLVKRTGEKVFLECVQDMDHENMFWYRQDPGLGLRLIYFSYDVKMKEKGDIPEGYSVSREKKERFSLILESASTNQTSMYLCASSQLNEKLFFGSGTQLSVL.